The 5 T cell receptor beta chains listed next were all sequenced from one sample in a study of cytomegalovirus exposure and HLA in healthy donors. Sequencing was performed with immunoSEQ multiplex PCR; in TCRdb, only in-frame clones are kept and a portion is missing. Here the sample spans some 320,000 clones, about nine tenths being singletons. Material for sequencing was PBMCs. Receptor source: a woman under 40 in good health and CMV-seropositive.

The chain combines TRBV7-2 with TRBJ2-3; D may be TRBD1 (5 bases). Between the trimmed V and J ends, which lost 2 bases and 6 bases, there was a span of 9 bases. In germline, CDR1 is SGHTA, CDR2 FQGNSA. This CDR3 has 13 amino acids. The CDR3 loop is CASSLTGMDTQYF. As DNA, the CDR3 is TGTGCCAGCAGCTTAACAGGAATGGATACGCAGTATTTT.

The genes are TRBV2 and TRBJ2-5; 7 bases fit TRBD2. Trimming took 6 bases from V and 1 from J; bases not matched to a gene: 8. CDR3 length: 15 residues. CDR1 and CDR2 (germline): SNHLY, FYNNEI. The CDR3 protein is CASSENRGGQETQYF. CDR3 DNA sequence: TGTGCCAGCAGCGAAAACCGCGGGGGCCAAGAGACCCAGTACTTC.

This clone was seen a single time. CDR3 residues: CASTRTGYSGELFF. Written as DNA, the CDR3 is TGTGCCAGCACCCGGACAGGGTATTCCGGGGAGCTGTTTTTT. V is TRBV5-4 and J is TRBJ2-2; 8 bases fit TRBD1. This CDR3 is 14 amino acids long. Looked up from germline, CDR1 is SGHNT and CDR2 is YYREEE (reference sequence). Unmatched junction bases numbered 7, after V lost 6 bases and J lost 6 bases.

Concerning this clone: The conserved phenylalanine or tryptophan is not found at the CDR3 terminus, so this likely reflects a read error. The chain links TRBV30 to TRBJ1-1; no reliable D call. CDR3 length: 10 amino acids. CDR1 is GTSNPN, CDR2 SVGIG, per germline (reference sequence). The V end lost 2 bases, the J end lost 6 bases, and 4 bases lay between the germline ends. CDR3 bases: TGTGCCTGGAGTAACGCTGAAGCTTTCCTT. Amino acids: CAWSNAEAFL.

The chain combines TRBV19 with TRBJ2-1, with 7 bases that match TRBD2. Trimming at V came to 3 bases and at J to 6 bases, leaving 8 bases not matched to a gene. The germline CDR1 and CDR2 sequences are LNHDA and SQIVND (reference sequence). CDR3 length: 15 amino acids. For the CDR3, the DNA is TGTGCCAGTAGTATCGGGCTAGCGGCCCGCAATGAGCAGTTCTTC. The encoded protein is CASSIGLAARNEQFF.